This TCR beta chain is drawn from a study of cytomegalovirus exposure and HLA in healthy donors. The study's findings and limits: Altogether, some 160 TCR beta chains were recorded as cytomegalovirus-associated. When analyzed later, a missense DCLRE1C variant was found to be linked to TCR beta V- and J-gene trimming.

PCR employed 60 Vbeta and 13 Jbeta primers. Measured with immunoSEQ multiplex PCR; TCRdb has only the in-frame clones, and not every one. The table includes about 190,000 clones, over 70% detected once. Concerning this clone: Its antigen is not known.

V shed 5 bases and J 4 bases; nucleotides not matched to a gene: 10. Germline CDR1 reads MNHNS; CDR2 reads SASEGT. This CDR3 has 15 residues. The TCR sequence derives from a man younger than 45 in good health and CMV-seronegative. The chain links TRBV6-1 to TRBJ1-2; 7 bases are a match to TRBD1. Sequenced sample: PBMCs. The CDR3 sequence is CASSRSVTGSYGYTF. In DNA, the CDR3 is TGTGCCAGCAGTAGGTCGGTGACAGGGTCCTATGGCTACACCTTC.